This record looks at one T cell receptor (beta chain) sequence and its context. Possible read error: a much larger clone is one base away. Libraries were prepared by immunoSEQ multiplex PCR; TCRdb keeps only in-frame clonotypes and omits some of them. Among roughly 200,000 clones listed, about 75% were seen once. The CDR3 extends over 11 amino acids. Germline CDR1 and CDR2: SGDLS and YYNGEE. Deletions cut 3 bases from V and 6 bases from J, with 6 bases between. The record originates from a study of blood T cell repertoires in COVID-19. As for the study in general: PBMCs, B-cell-depleted T cells, or T cells were the source of the cDNA or gDNA that made up the material.

The chain uses TRBV9 and TRBJ1-2; tentative D call: TRBD1 (5 bases). The origin of this receptor is a woman between 50 and 59 years old with active or convalescent COVID-19. Sequencing was done on a sample of peripheral blood. The CDR3 bases are TGTGCCAGCAGCGCCAGGGATGGCTACACCTTC. It codes for CASSARDGYTF.